Listed below are T cell receptor beta chains from one sample, sequenced in a study of graft-versus-host responses after intestinal transplantation. The assay was immunoSEQ multiplex PCR, and TCRdb's table has in-frame clones only and misses some. The table lists roughly 120,000 clones, 80% to 95% of them singletons. These TCRs are of unknown antigen specificity. Sequencing used unstimulated CD4+ T cells sorted from spleen or lymph node cells, obtained before intestinal transplant. The receptors derive from a human donor who received an intestinal transplant. CDR3s include the opening cysteine and the closing phenylalanine or tryptophan. The order of the fields is clone size, V gene, D gene, J gene, CDR3 protein, CDR3 DNA. D genes are given only for firm matches. Not all rows give a size; the values are once, few, many and, for expanded clones, a class.

size: .; V: TRBV6-1; D: .; J: TRBJ1-2; CDR3: CASSDPGYGYTF; DNA: TGTGCCAGCAGTGATCCAGGGTATGGCTACACCTTC
size: .; V: TRBV27; D: TRBD1; J: TRBJ2-5; CDR3: CASSSTGYEEETQYF; DNA: TGTGCCAGCAGTTCGACAGGGTATGAGGAAGAGACCCAGTACTTC
size: .; V: TRBV19; D: .; J: TRBJ1-1; CDR3: CGKRTEAFF; DNA: TGTGGGAAGAGGACTGAAGCTTTCTTT
size: .; V: TRBV9; D: TRBD2; J: TRBJ2-5; CDR3: CASSAGTSGRETQYF; DNA: TGTGCCAGCAGCGCCGGGACTAGCGGACGGGAGACCCAGTACTTC
size: .; V: TRBV30; D: .; J: TRBJ1-4; CDR3: CAWSVALNEKLFF; DNA: TGTGCCTGGAGTGTGGCCCTTAATGAAAAACTGTTTTTT
size: .; V: TRBV18; D: TRBD2; J: TRBJ2-2; CDR3: CASQPVAGVIVGELFF; DNA: TGTGCCAGCCAGCCGGTAGCGGGAGTAATTGTCGGGGAGCTGTTTTTT
size: .; V: TRBV30; D: .; J: TRBJ1-5; CDR3: CAWSSGVAQPQHF; DNA: TGTGCCTGGAGCTCAGGGGTGGCTCAGCCCCAGCATTTT
size: .; V: TRBV29-1; D: .; J: TRBJ1-1; CDR3: CSAWDGNTEAFF; DNA: TGCAGCGCTTGGGACGGGAACACTGAAGCTTTCTTT
size: .; V: TRBV12-5; D: .; J: TRBJ2-3; CDR3: CASGPSGTDTQYF; DNA: TGTGCTAGTGGTCCCTCTGGGACAGATACGCAGTATTTT
size: .; V: TRBV5-4; D: .; J: TRBJ2-6; CDR3: CASSLDGPSGANVLTF; DNA: TGTGCCAGCAGCTTGGACGGCCCCTCTGGGGCCAACGTCCTGACTTTC
size: .; V: TRBV28; D: .; J: TRBJ2-7; CDR3: CASSSPGGLRWQYF; DNA: TGTGCCAGCAGTTCACCAGGTGGTCTTAGGTGGCAGTACTTC
size: .; V: TRBV28; D: .; J: TRBJ2-7; CDR3: CASSSSSTSSYGQYF; DNA: TGTGCCAGCAGTTCGTCCTCAACCAGCTCCTACGGGCAGTACTTC
size: .; V: TRBV27; D: .; J: TRBJ1-2; CDR3: CASRHPRLGYTF; DNA: TGTGCCAGCAGGCACCCCAGGTTGGGCTACACCTTC
size: .; V: TRBV6-1; D: .; J: TRBJ1-2; CDR3: CASSESSVGPKYGYTF; DNA: TGTGCCAGCAGTGAAAGTTCTGTTGGTCCGAAGTATGGCTACACCTTC
size: .; V: TRBV11-2; D: TRBD2; J: TRBJ2-1; CDR3: CASSSLAGVWNEQFF; DNA: TGTGCCAGCAGCTCCCTAGCGGGAGTTTGGAATGAGCAGTTCTTC
size: once; V: TRBV11-3; D: .; J: TRBJ1-2; CDR3: CASPRGLHYGYTF; DNA: TGTGCCAGCCCCCGGGGACTGCACTATGGCTACACCTTC
size: .; V: TRBV5-1; D: .; J: TRBJ2-2; CDR3: CASSLQAAGGELFF; DNA: TGCGCCAGCAGCTTGCAGGCGGCAGGGGGGGAGCTGTTTTTT
size: .; V: TRBV19; D: .; J: TRBJ2-1; CDR3: CASMSPRPGQRSSNEQFF; DNA: TGTGCCAGTATGTCCCCACGGCCGGGGCAGAGAAGTTCCAATGAGCAGTTCTTC
size: .; V: TRBV2; D: TRBD2; J: TRBJ2-3; CDR3: CASRPRNSQREGSTDTQYF; DNA: TGTGCCAGCAGGCCCCGAAACTCCCAGCGGGAGGGTTCGACAGATACGCAGTATTTT
size: .; V: TRBV2; D: .; J: TRBJ2-1; CDR3: CASSEERVRGNEQFF; DNA: TGTGCCAGCAGTGAGGAAAGGGTTAGGGGCAATGAGCAGTTCTTC
size: .; V: TRBV5-1; D: TRBD2; J: TRBJ2-5; CDR3: CASSWQAGGVETQYF; DNA: TGCGCCAGCAGCTGGCAAGCGGGAGGGGTAGAGACCCAGTACTTC
size: .; V: TRBV21-1; D: .; J: TRBJ2-2; CDR3: CASSPSSLKTGPTGELFF; DNA: TGTGCCAGCAGCCCCTCAAGCCTTAAGACAGGGCCCACCGGGGAGCTGTTTTTT
size: .; V: TRBV18; D: .; J: TRBJ2-2; CDR3: CASSPISPGELFF; DNA: TGTGCCAGCTCCCCAATAAGTCCCGGGGAGCTGTTTTTT
size: .; V: TRBV7-3; D: TRBD2; J: TRBJ2-7; CDR3: CASSPISGTSVHEQYF; DNA: TGTGCCAGCAGTCCTATCTCCGGGACTAGTGTTCACGAGCAGTACTTC
size: .; V: TRBV6-5; D: .; J: TRBJ2-7; CDR3: CASRYGGTGTYEQYF; DNA: TGTGCCAGCAGATACGGGGGGACAGGAACCTACGAGCAGTACTTC
size: .; V: TRBV6-6; D: .; J: TRBJ1-5; CDR3: CASRKPGSGQPQHF; DNA: TGTGCCAGCAGAAAGCCGGGAAGCGGTCAGCCCCAGCATTTT
size: .; V: TRBV7-3; D: TRBD2; J: TRBJ2-1; CDR3: CASSRVAGGDNEQFF; DNA: TGTGCCAGCAGCCGCGTAGCGGGAGGGGACAATGAGCAGTTCTTC
size: .; V: TRBV19; D: TRBD1; J: TRBJ2-7; CDR3: CASSISTGAYEQYF; DNA: TGTGCCAGTAGTATTTCGACAGGGGCCTACGAGCAGTACTTC
size: .; V: TRBV4-2; D: .; J: TRBJ2-3; CDR3: CASSQKGGDTQYF; DNA: TGTGCCAGCAGCCAAAAGGGGGGCGATACGCAGTATTTT
size: .; V: TRBV29-1; D: .; J: TRBJ2-3; CDR3: CSVGMSGPSDTQYF; DNA: TGCAGCGTTGGCATGAGCGGACCCTCAGATACGCAGTATTTT
size: .; V: TRBV5-5; D: .; J: TRBJ2-1; CDR3: CASSPQYSGVDNEQFF; DNA: TGTGCCAGCAGCCCCCAATATAGCGGCGTCGACAATGAGCAGTTCTTC
size: .; V: TRBV2; D: TRBD1; J: TRBJ1-5; CDR3: CASGQGVEQPQHF; DNA: TGTGCCAGCGGACAGGGAGTTGAGCAGCCCCAGCATTTT
size: .; V: TRBV28; D: TRBD1; J: TRBJ1-5; CDR3: CASLGQGYQPQHF; DNA: TGTGCCAGCCTGGGACAGGGGTATCAGCCCCAGCATTTT
size: .; V: TRBV4-1; D: .; J: TRBJ1-2; CDR3: CASSQGGGRLPTRNYGYTF; DNA: TGCGCCAGCAGCCAAGGGGGGGGGAGGCTACCAACTCGTAACTATGGCTACACCTTC
size: .; V: TRBV2; D: TRBD1; J: TRBJ2-3; CDR3: CASSRRDRGTDTQYF; DNA: TGTGCCAGCAGTCGCCGGGACAGGGGCACAGATACGCAGTATTTT
size: .; V: TRBV5-4; D: .; J: TRBJ2-3; CDR3: CASSLDPGDTQYF; DNA: TGTGCCAGCAGTTTGGACCCCGGAGATACGCAGTATTTT
size: once; V: TRBV27; D: TRBD2; J: TRBJ2-5; CDR3: CASRMKLAGIETQYF; DNA: TGTGCCAGCAGGATGAAACTAGCGGGAATAGAGACCCAGTACTTC
size: .; V: TRBV6-6; D: .; J: TRBJ2-3; CDR3: CASSYGRVVYF; DNA: TGTGCCAGCAGTTACGGCAGGGTGGTGTATTTT
size: .; V: TRBV19; D: .; J: TRBJ2-1; CDR3: CASRRDSQPYNEQFF; DNA: TGTGCCAGTAGGCGGGACTCCCAGCCGTACAATGAGCAGTTCTTC
size: .; V: TRBV30; D: .; J: TRBJ2-7; CDR3: CAWSAKTIYEQYF; DNA: TGTGCCTGGAGTGCCAAGACAATCTACGAGCAGTACTTC